The sequence of this T cell receptor (beta chain) was determined in a study of siplizumab effects on memory and regulatory T cells. On this clone itself: Its antigen is unknown.

Here immunoSEQ multiplex PCR was the method, and the copy in TCRdb shows in-frame clones only, minus some. The table lists approximately 98,000 clones, 85% to 95% of them singletons. The CDR3 is 15 residues long. V was clipped by 6 bases and J by 0 bases, with 12 bases between them. Germline assignment: CDR1 SGHNT and CDR2 YENEEA. Study-wide points: Memory cells seemed less diverse than naive T cells, which also seemed major contributors to the alloresponse. Sequences below about 10^-5 frequency were poorly captured, limiting mapping of alloreactive clones. Proliferating Tregs' suppressive function in siplizumab cultures went unconfirmed.

The source of this sequence is a human donor in good health. V usage is TRBV11-3 and J usage is TRBJ2-4; possibly TRBD1 for D (5 bases). Sequencing was done on a sample of non-Treg CD4+ T cells sorted from blood. The CDR3 nucleotides are TGTGCCAGCAGTGAGCGAACAGGAGCCAAAAACATTCAGTACTTC. Protein sequence: CASSERTGAKNIQYF.